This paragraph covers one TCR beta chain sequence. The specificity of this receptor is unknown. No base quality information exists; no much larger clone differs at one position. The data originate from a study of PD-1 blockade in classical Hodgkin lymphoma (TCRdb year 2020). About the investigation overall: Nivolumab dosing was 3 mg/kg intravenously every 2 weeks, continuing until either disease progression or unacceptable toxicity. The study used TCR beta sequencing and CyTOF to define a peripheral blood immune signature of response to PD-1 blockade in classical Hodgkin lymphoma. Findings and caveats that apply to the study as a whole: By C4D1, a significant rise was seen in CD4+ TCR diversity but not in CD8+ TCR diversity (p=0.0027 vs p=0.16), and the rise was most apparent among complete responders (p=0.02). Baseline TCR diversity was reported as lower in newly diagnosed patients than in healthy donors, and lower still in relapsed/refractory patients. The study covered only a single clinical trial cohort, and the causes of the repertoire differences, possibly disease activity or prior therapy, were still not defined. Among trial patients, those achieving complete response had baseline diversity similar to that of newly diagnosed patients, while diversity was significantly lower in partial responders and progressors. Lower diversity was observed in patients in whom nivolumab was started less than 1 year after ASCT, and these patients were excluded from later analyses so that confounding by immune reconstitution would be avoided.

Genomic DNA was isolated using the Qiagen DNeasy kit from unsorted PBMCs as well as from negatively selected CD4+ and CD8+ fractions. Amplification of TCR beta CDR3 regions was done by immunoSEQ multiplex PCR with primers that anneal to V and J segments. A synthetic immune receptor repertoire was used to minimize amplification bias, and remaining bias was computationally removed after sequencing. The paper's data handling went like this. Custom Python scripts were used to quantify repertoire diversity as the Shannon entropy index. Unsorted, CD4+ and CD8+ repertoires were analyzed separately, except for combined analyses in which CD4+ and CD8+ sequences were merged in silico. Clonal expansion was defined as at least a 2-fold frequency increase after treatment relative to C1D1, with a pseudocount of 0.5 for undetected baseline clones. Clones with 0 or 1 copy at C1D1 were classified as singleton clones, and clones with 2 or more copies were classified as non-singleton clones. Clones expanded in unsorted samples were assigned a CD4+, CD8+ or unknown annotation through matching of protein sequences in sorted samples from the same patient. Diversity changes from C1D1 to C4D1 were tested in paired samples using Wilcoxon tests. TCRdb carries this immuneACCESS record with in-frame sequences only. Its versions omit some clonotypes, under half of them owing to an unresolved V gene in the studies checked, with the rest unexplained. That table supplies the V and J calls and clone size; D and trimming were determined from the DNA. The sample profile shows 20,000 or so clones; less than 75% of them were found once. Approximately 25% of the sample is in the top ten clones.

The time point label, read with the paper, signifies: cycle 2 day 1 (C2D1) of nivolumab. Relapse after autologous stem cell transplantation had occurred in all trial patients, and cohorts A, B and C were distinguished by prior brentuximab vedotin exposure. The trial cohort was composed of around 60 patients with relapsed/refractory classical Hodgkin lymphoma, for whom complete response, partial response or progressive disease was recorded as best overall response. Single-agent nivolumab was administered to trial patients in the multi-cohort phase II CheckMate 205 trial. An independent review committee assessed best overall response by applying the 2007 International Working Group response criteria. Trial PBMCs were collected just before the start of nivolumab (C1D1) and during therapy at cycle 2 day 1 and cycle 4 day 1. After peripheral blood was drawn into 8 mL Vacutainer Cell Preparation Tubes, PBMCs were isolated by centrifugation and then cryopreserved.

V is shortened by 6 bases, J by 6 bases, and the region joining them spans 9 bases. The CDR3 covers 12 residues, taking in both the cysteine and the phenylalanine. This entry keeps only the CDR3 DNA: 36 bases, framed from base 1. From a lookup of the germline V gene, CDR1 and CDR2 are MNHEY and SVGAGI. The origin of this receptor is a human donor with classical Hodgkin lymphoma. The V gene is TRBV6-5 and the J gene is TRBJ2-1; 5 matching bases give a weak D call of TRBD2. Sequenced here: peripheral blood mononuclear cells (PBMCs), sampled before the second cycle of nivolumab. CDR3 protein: CASSTLGNEQFF. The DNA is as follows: TGTGCCAGCAGCACACTAGGCAATGAGCAGTTCTTC.